This T cell receptor (beta chain) was captured in a study of blood T cell repertoires in COVID-19. Study as a whole: COVID-19 samples, acute and convalescent, were from the United States, Italy and Spain.

This clone was seen a single time. CDR1 is LGHNA and CDR2 is YNFKEQ in the germline V gene. The CDR3 runs 15 residues. V dropped 0 bases and J dropped 2; count of bases not matched to a gene: 3. Original processing methods: The authors estimated nucleated cell counts from reference gene primer amplification. Profiling relied on immunoSEQ multiplex PCR, and the TCRdb table lists in-frame clones only, not all of them. V, J and clone size reflect that table, while D and trimming were determined from the DNA. The data show 80,000 to 95,000 clones, with under 90% seen just once and 3% to 4% held by the top ten.

Sequenced material: peripheral blood. V usage is TRBV4-2 and J usage is TRBJ1-2; 7 bases are shared with TRBD1. This clonotype was obtained from a woman aged 65 to 85 with acute or convalescent COVID-19. The chain's CDR3 is CASSQDLQGNYGYTF. The DNA for the CDR3 is TGTGCCAGCAGCCAAGATTTACAGGGGAACTATGGCTACACCTTC.